A single sample is the source of the 13 T cell receptor beta chains below, sequenced in a study of blood T cell repertoires in COVID-19. Method: immunoSEQ multiplex PCR; TCRdb's copy keeps in-frame clones and lacks some. This table has 200,000 or so clones, approximately 83% appearing once. Sequenced: peripheral blood. All receptors derive from a man aged 60-69 years with acute or convalescent COVID-19.

The chain uses TRBV29-1 and TRBJ2-7; D may be TRBD1 (6 bases). This CDR3 contains 16 residues. Trimming pared 3 bases from V and 4 bases from J, leaving 22 bases between. Germline V gene data show CDR1 as SQVTM and CDR2 as ANQGSEA. This CDR3 is CSVDPGRGTGRYEQYF. CDR3 coding DNA: TGCAGCGTTGATCCGGGCAGGGGAACAGGACGGTACGAGCAGTACTTC.

The genes are TRBV28 and TRBJ2-7; TRBD1 matches 12 bases. This CDR3 has 16 residues. V dropped 5 bases and J dropped 7; count of bases not matched to a gene: 12. CDR1 is MDHEN and CDR2 is SYDVKM in the germline V gene. The CDR3 reads CASSPPPGQGAKEQYF. Here the CDR3 DNA reads TGTGCCAGCAGTCCTCCCCCGGGACAGGGGGCGAAAGAGCAGTACTTC.

The DNA of the CDR3 is TGTGCCAGCTCACCGTGGCAGGGGTTCACAGATACGCAGTATTTT. Its translation: CASSPWQGFTDTQYF. The V call is TRBV18, the J call TRBJ2-3; D may be TRBD1 (6 bases). The CDR3 runs 15 residues. V dropped 3 bases and J dropped 2 bases, with 12 bases sitting between them. Germline CDR1 reads KGHSH; CDR2 reads LQKENI.

This sequence joins TRBV25-1 and TRBJ2-3, with no clear D. This CDR3 contains 13 residues. V was trimmed by 4 bases and J by 0 bases, leaving 5 bases between them. CDR1 is MGHDK and CDR2 is SYGVNS in the germline V gene. CDR3 in DNA: TGTGCCAGCAGTGCCTATAGCACAGATACGCAGTATTTT. Residues: CASSAYSTDTQYF.

The chain couples TRBV5-4 to TRBJ1-3; no clear D gene. Germline loops: CDR1 SGHNT, CDR2 YYREEE (reference sequence). Deletions cut 3 bases from V and 3 bases from J, with 7 bases between. CDR3 length equals 13 residues. CDR3 in DNA: TGTGCCAGCAGCTCCGGCGGTGGAAACACCATATATTTT. Encoded protein: CASSSGGGNTIYF. Full variable domain (remainder filled in from reference TRBV5-4 and TRBJ1-3): ETGVTQSPTHLIKTRGQQVTLRCSSQSGHNTVSWYQQALGQGPQFIFQYYREEENGRGNFPPRFSGLQFPNYSSELNVNALELDDSALYLCASSSGGGNTIYFGEGSWLTVV.

V and J are TRBV9 and TRBJ1-1; D is perhaps TRBD1 (6 bases). The V and J ends lost 0 bases and 1 base respectively, with 10 bases between them. There are 15 residues in the CDR3. Germline CDR1 SGDLS, CDR2 YYNGEE. CDR3 sequence: CASSVGGGRNTEAFF. CDR3 bases: TGTGCCAGCAGCGTAGGGGGGGGCAGGAACACTGAAGCTTTCTTT.

This clone has just one count. The gene calls are TRBV27 and TRBJ2-1, with TRBD2 identical over 9 bases. Germline V gives CDR1 MNHEY, CDR2 SMNVEV (reference sequence). The trim removed 5 bases at V and 10 bases at J, leaving 12 bases unmatched. The CDR3 sequence is 15 residues long. CDR3 residues: CASSPLAGALREQFF. In DNA, the CDR3 is TGTGCCAGCAGTCCGTTAGCGGGAGCCCTGAGGGAGCAGTTCTTC.

The chain links TRBV6-2 or TRBV6-3 to TRBJ1-5; 10 nucleotides match TRBD1. J gave up 8 bases and V 5 bases, and 9 bases lay outside the gene matches. This CDR3 has 15 residues. Germline CDR1 and CDR2: MNHEY and SVGEGT. The CDR3 region has the DNA TGTGCCAGCAGTGCGACAGGGGGCAGGATGGAGCCCCAGCATTTT. Protein: CASSATGGRMEPQHF.

This clone was seen a handful of times. The chain carries TRBV28 and TRBJ1-2; TRBD1 aligns across 8 bases. The V and J ends lost 6 bases and 0 bases, in that order; junction bases with no gene match: 12. The CDR3 has 17 amino acids. Per germline, CDR1 MDHEN and CDR2 SYDVKM. CDR3 sequence reads: CASSLAGTGGANYGYTF. The DNA for the CDR3 is TGTGCCAGCAGCCTAGCCGGGACAGGAGGAGCTAACTATGGCTACACCTTC.

The chain employs TRBV27 and TRBJ2-1, with D tentatively TRBD2 (6 bases). V gave up 4 bases and J gave up 9 bases, with 13 bases separating them. In germline, CDR1 is MNHEY, CDR2 SMNVEV (reference sequence). CDR3 length equals 13 residues. CDR3 loop: CASSSGLLGEQFF. CDR3 nucleotide sequence: TGTGCCAGCAGTTCGGGACTTTTGGGTGAGCAGTTCTTC.

The chain couples TRBV7-3 to TRBJ2-3; 10 nucleotides align to TRBD2. The germline V gene has CDR1 SGHTA and CDR2 FQGTGA. The CDR3 length is 14 residues. V lost 2 bases and J lost 4; bases outside the gene matches: 0. The CDR3, as DNA: TGTGCCAGCAGCTTACTAGCGGGAGCAGATACGCAGTATTTT. Translation gives CASSLLAGADTQYF.

CDR3 DNA: TGTGCCAGCAGTGATTTGTCTAAGCGGGAGGGCCCCACCGGGGAGCTGTTTTTT. Residues: CASSDLSKREGPTGELFF. The chain has TRBV6-1 and TRBJ2-2; TRBD2 agrees at 10 bases. Germline CDR1 is MNHNS and CDR2 is SASEGT. V lost 3 bases, J lost 4 bases, and 11 bases stayed unmatched. There are 18 residues in the CDR3.

In this sample, this clone turned up once. The rearrangement joins TRBV11-1 to TRBJ1-1; D gene ambiguous. Trimming left V 5 bases short and J 3 bases short, with 13 bases between. This CDR3 is built from 14 residues. Germline assignment: CDR1 SGHAT and CDR2 FQDESV (reference sequence). CDR3 DNA: TGTGCCAGCAGCCCCCGATGGGGAGACACTGAAGCTTTCTTT. Translating gives CASSPRWGDTEAFF. The whole variable domain, remainder taken from reference TRBV11-1 and TRBJ1-1, is EAEVAQSPRYKITEKSQAVAFWCDPISGHATLYWYRQILGQGPELLVQFQDESVVDDSQLPKDRFSAERLKGVDSTLKIQPAELGDSAMYLCASSPRWGDTEAFFGQGTRLTVV.